This TCR delta chain was observed in a study of γδ T cells in repeated Plasmodium falciparum infection. Remarks on this clone: TCRdb assigns this DNA the protein of a much larger clone, which departs from its translation at residue 9; this likely reflects a read error, and the protein shown comes from translating the DNA.

CDR3 length: 16 amino acids. The V gene's germline CDR1 is TSWWSYY and CDR2 QGS. The V gene lost 0 bases and the J gene lost 0 bases, with 11 bases spanning the gap. Bulk repertoires came from Vgamma9/Vdelta2+ or Vdelta2-negative gammadelta T cells flow-sorted from PBMC. TCRdb reprocessed the multiplex PCR reads using CATT. The data contain 75,000 to 95,000 delta-chain clones, roughly 0.98% of them singletons. The genes are TRDV1 and TRDJ1; D possibly corresponds to TRDD3 (5 bases). Sequenced input: gamma-delta T cells from blood. The receptor was isolated from a pool of human donors (malaria-infected and uninfected, not separated). The CDR3, as DNA: TGTGCTCTTGGGGAACTAGGGATTGGGTACACCGATAAACTCATCTTT. Translating it yields CALGELGIGYTDKLIF.